What follows are 10 T cell receptor beta chains derived from one specimen sequenced in a study of blood T cell repertoires in COVID-19. The repertoire was sequenced with immunoSEQ multiplex PCR; TCRdb's copy has only in-frame clones and lacks some. Of more than 150,000 clones listed, less than 95% are singletons. What was sequenced was peripheral blood. Receptor source: a man in his thirties or forties with COVID-19, enrolled during active disease.

The genes are TRBV19 and TRBJ1-4; maybe TRBD1 (5 bases). Germline CDR1 reads LNHDA; CDR2 reads SQIVND (reference sequence). The CDR3 totals 17 residues. Trimming cost V 6 bases and J 7 bases, with 24 bases left between them. The CDR3 DNA follows: TGTGCCAGTAGCCAGGGACTCCGGGCATGGTTGAGTGAAAAACTGTTTTTT. Translation: CASSQGLRAWLSEKLFF. Drawing the rest from reference TRBV19 and TRBJ1-4, the complete variable domain is DGGITQSPKYLFRKEGQNVTLSCEQNLNHDAMYWYRQDPGQGLRLIYYSQIVNDFQKGDIAEGYSVSREKKESFPLTVTSAQKNPTAFYLCASSQGLRAWLSEKLFFGSGTQLSVL.

This clone was recorded once. The CDR3 DNA sequence: TGTGCCAGCAGTTTACAGGGGGCGTTGAACACTGAAGCTTTCTTT. Residues: CASSLQGALNTEAFF. The V and J genes are TRBV28 and TRBJ1-1; 8 positions match TRBD1. J was trimmed by 0 bases and V by 2 bases; bases with no gene match: 2. CDR1 and CDR2 from the germline V gene are MDHEN and SYDVKM. The CDR3 consists of 15 residues. Based on the CDR3 plus reference TRBV28 and TRBJ1-1, the full variable domain is DVKVTQSSRYLVKRTGEKVFLECVQDMDHENMFWYRQDPGLGLRLIYFSYDVKMKEKGDIPEGYSVSREKKERFSLILESASTNQTSMYLCASSLQGALNTEAFFGQGTRLTVV.

The chain uses TRBV6-4 and TRBJ1-6; D is undetermined. CDR1 MRHNA and CDR2 SNTAGT come from the germline V gene. Trimming removed 6 bases at V and 0 bases at J, with 12 bases between. The CDR3 has 16 residues. In nucleotides, the CDR3 is TGTGCCAGCAGAGATATAGCGAGCTCCTATAATTCACCCCTCCACTTT. This gives the protein CASRDIASSYNSPLHF.

This clone was observed a single time. V usage is TRBV13 and J usage is TRBJ2-1, with 7 bases lining up with TRBD1. This CDR3 has 16 amino acids. Germline CDR1 reads PRHDT; CDR2 reads FYEKMQ (reference sequence). V gave up 0 bases and J gave up 7 bases; unmatched junction bases: 9. The CDR3, as DNA: TGTGCCAGCAGCTTAGGCGCGACAGGGTGGGCGAATGAGCAGTTCTTC. Its translation: CASSLGATGWANEQFF.

The J gene is TRBJ2-3, the V gene TRBV5-1; TRBD1 matches 10 bases. The germline V gene encodes CDR1 SGHRS and CDR2 YFSETQ. The CDR3 is made up of 15 amino acids. The J segment lost 2 bases and the V segment lost 3 bases, leaving 3 bases of the junction unmatched. The CDR3 DNA sequence: TGCGCCAGCAGCTCGGGACAGGGGATCACAGATACGCAGTATTTT. It is translated as CASSSGQGITDTQYF. Full variable domain (missing parts from reference TRBV5-1 and TRBJ2-3): KAGVTQTPRYLIKTRGQQVTLSCSPISGHRSVSWYQQTPGQGLQFLFEYFSETQRNKGNFPGRFSGRQFSNSRSEMNVSTLELGDSALYLCASSSGQGITDTQYFGPGTRLTVL.

The chain combines TRBV6-6 with TRBJ1-5; maybe TRBD1 (5 bases). The CDR3 covers 13 residues. Trimming shortened V by 5 bases and J by 5 bases, and 10 bases separated the two germline ends. Germline CDR1 MNHNY, CDR2 SVGAGI (reference sequence). The CDR3 reads CASSTQVDQPQHF. The CDR3 nucleotides are TGTGCCAGCAGTACACAGGTAGATCAGCCCCAGCATTTT.

The chain has TRBV5-6 and TRBJ1-6; D ambiguous. Per germline, CDR1 SGHDT and CDR2 YYEEEE. V was pared by 6 bases and J by 5 bases, with 15 bases between. The CDR3 has 15 amino acids. CDR3 coding DNA: TGTGCCAGCACCCGGCTGTCTGGAGATAATTCACCCCTCCACTTT. This codes for CASTRLSGDNSPLHF.

This clone was detected only once. The rearrangement links TRBV7-9 to TRBJ1-1; D gene uncertain. This CDR3 has 11 residues. The V end lost 5 bases, the J end lost 7 bases, and 8 bases lay between the germline ends. Germline V gene data show CDR1 as SEHNR and CDR2 as FQNEAQ (reference sequence). CDR3 protein: CASSRQREAFF. The CDR3 nucleotides are TGTGCCAGCAGCCGACAACGTGAAGCTTTCTTT.

CDR3 loop: CASSPTPARQGVSTEAFF. The DNA for the CDR3 is TGTGCCAGCAGCCCTACCCCGGCACGACAGGGGGTCAGCACTGAAGCTTTCTTT. This sequence joins TRBV7-3 and TRBJ1-1; 9 nucleotides align to TRBD1. V gave up 5 bases and J gave up 4 bases; unmatched junction bases: 17. The CDR3 has 18 amino acids. Germline assignment: CDR1 SGHTA and CDR2 FQGTGA.

The chain joins TRBV19 to TRBJ1-5, with 7 bases identical to TRBD1. J gave up 2 bases and V 5 bases, and 3 bases lay outside the gene matches. The CDR3 is 14 amino acids. Germline V gives CDR1 LNHDA, CDR2 SQIVND (reference sequence). CDR3 nucleotide sequence: TGTGCCAGTAGTTGGGGGACAGGCAATCAGCCCCAGCATTTT. It codes for CASSWGTGNQPQHF. Full variable domain (outside the CDR3, taken from reference TRBV19 and TRBJ1-5): DGGITQSPKYLFRKEGQNVTLSCEQNLNHDAMYWYRQDPGQGLRLIYYSQIVNDFQKGDIAEGYSVSREKKESFPLTVTSAQKNPTAFYLCASSWGTGNQPQHFGDGTRLSIL.